The TCR beta chain described here comes from a study of Ad26.COV2.S vaccination and SARS-CoV-2 variants. General study findings and limits: Total responses of T cells may have been underestimated by the analyses of TCR breadth and depth. Breadth, reportedly substantial, characterized the spike-specific CD8+ and CD4+ T cell responses after vaccination.

Germline V gene data show CDR1 as SGHNT and CDR2 as YENEEA. The length of the CDR3 is 19 residues. Treatment here: about 20 received Ad26.COV2.S at low or high dose, single or two shots; roughly 5 received placebo; per-sample allocation not given. Repertoires come from day 63 after the first vaccine or placebo injection. TCRdb's table, derived via immunoSEQ multiplex PCR, lists solely in-frame clones and lacks some. The table has approximately 350,000 clones, 83% seen once; the top ten hold about 7.4%. On this clone itself: No antigen is known for it. Germline and junction disagree at one end, which may indicate a read error.

The chain is built from TRBV11-3 and TRBJ2-5; TRBD2 matches at 8 bases. The sequencing here drew on peripheral blood, taken in a trial of Ad26.COV2.S vaccine versus placebo. The clonotype comes from a person aged 18-65 years who received the Ad26.COV2.S COVID-19 vaccine or a placebo. DNA of the CDR3: TGTGCCAGCAGCGCCACAGGTTGGGGACTTAGCGGGAACCAGGAGACCCAGTACTTC. As protein: CASSATGWGLSGNQETQYF. Combining the CDR3 with reference TRBV11-3 and TRBJ2-5 gives the whole variable domain EAGVVQSPRYKIIEKKQPVAFWCNPISGHNTLYWYLQNLGQGPELLIRYENEEAVDDSQLPKDRFSAERLKGVDSTLKIQPAELGDSAVYLCASSATGWGLSGNQETQYFGPGTRLLVL.